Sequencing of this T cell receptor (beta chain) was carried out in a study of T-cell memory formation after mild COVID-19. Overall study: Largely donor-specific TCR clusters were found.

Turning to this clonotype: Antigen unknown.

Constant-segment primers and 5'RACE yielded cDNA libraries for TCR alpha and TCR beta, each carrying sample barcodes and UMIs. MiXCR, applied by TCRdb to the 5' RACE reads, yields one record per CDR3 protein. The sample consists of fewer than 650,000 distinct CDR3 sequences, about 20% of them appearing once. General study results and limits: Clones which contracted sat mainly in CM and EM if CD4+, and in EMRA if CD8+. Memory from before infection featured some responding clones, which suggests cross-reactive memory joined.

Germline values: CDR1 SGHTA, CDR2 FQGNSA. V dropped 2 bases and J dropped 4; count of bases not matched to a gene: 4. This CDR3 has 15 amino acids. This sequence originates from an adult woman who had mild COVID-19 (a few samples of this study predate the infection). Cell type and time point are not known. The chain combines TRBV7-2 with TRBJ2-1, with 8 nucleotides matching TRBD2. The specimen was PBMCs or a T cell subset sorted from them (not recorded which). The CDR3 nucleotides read TGTGCCAGCAGCTTATATAGCGGGGATTACAATGAGCAGTTCTTC. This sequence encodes CASSLYSGDYNEQFF.